A single sample is the source of the 23 T cell receptor beta chains below, sequenced in a study of shared clonotypes between healthy human individuals. TCRdb's table, derived via immunoSEQ multiplex PCR, lists solely in-frame clones and lacks some. In the table there are about 990,000 clones, approximately 80% of which are singletons. The sequenced sample consisted of memory CD4+ T cells from PBMCs. Subset noted: CD45RA-negative fraction. The receptor source for this set is a man aged 18 to 30 in good health. Some clones in this sample may be carry-over from other donors' samples.

This clone appeared a single time. This same CDR3 is encoded by further DNA sequences in the sample. The chain links TRBV18 to TRBJ2-3, with D unclear. The CDR3 extends over 13 amino acids. The germline CDR1 and CDR2 sequences are KGHSH and LQKENI. V lost 2 bases and J 0 bases, leaving 3 bases between the germline ends. This CDR3 reads CASSPSSTDTQYF. The CDR3 bases are TGTGCCAGCTCACCATCTAGCACAGATACGCAGTATTTT. Together with reference TRBV18 and TRBJ2-3, the CDR3 gives the full variable domain: NAGVMQNPRHLVRRRGQEARLRCSPMKGHSHVYWYRQLPEEGLKFMVYLQKENIIDESGMPKERFSAEFPKEGPSILRIQQVVRGDSAAYFCASSPSSTDTQYFGPGTRLTVL.

The V call is TRBV6-1, the J call TRBJ2-2; TRBD1 agrees at 7 bases. CDR1 is MNHNS, CDR2 SASEGT, per germline. V dropped 7 bases and J dropped 4; count of bases not matched to a gene: 6. This CDR3 has 14 residues. CDR3 nucleotide sequence: TGTGCCAGCAATCTGGGACAGCTCACCGGGGAGCTGTTTTTT. It yields the protein CASNLGQLTGELFF.

CDR3 in DNA: TGTGCCAGCAGCATAGGACAGGTTCTCCACGCAACTAATGAAAAACTGTTTTTT. Encoded protein: CASSIGQVLHATNEKLFF. V gene TRBV5-8 combines with J gene TRBJ1-4, with 7 bases that match TRBD1. V shed 4 bases and J 0 bases; nucleotides not matched to a gene: 12. The CDR3 contains 18 residues. Per germline, CDR1 SGHTS and CDR2 YDEGEE.

The V gene is TRBV7-2, the J gene TRBJ1-4, with D possibly matching TRBD1 (5 bases). V was cut by 1 base and J by 8 bases, with 14 bases left in between. This CDR3 comprises 15 residues. Germline CDR1 is SGHTA and CDR2 is FQGNSA. The DNA for the CDR3 is TGTGCCAGCAGCTTAGGTGGCAGCTGGGGGGAAAAACTGTTTTTT. Translation gives CASSLGGSWGEKLFF. Full variable domain (outside the CDR3, taken from reference TRBV7-2 and TRBJ1-4): GAGVSQSPSNKVTEKGKDVELRCDPISGHTALYWYRQSLGQGLEFLIYFQGNSAPDKSGLPSDRFSAERTGGSVSTLTIQRTQQEDSAVYLCASSLGGSWGEKLFFGSGTQLSVL.

This chain's CDR3 is CASSPASAKNIQYF. As DNA, the CDR3 is TGTGCCAGCAGCCCGGCTTCAGCCAAAAACATTCAGTACTTC. The genes are TRBV5-4 and TRBJ2-4; the D is unclear. V was cut by 4 bases and J by 0 bases, with 8 bases left in between. The CDR3 is 14 amino acids. CDR1 SGHNT and CDR2 YYREEE come from the germline V gene (reference sequence).

This clone was observed a few times. CDR3 loop: CASSQGKGRRDTQYF. DNA for the CDR3: TGTGCCAGCAGCCAAGGAAAAGGCCGGCGAGATACGCAGTATTTT. The chain employs TRBV14 and TRBJ2-3; D is uncertain. This CDR3 is 15 amino acids long. Germline assignment: CDR1 SGHDN and CDR2 FVKESK. V was cut by 1 base and J by 5 bases, with 13 bases left in between.

The V gene is TRBV5-4, the J gene TRBJ2-7; no definite D call. The ends were cut back, 1 base at V and 4 bases at J, with 9 bases in the middle. Looked up from germline, CDR1 is SGHNT and CDR2 is YYREEE (reference sequence). This CDR3 is built from 13 residues. In DNA, the CDR3 is TGTGCCAGCAGCTTGAGTACCGGTTACGAGCAGTACTTC. Its translation: CASSLSTGYEQYF.

This clone was recorded only once. The chain combines TRBV7-2 with TRBJ2-2; TRBD1 aligns across 9 bases. The CDR3 has 15 amino acids. V was clipped by 5 bases and J by 6 bases; unmatched bases: 7. Germline V gene data show CDR1 as SGHTA and CDR2 as FQGNSA. This chain's CDR3 is CASSTNRGQAGELFF. The CDR3 DNA follows: TGTGCCAGCAGCACCAACAGGGGGCAGGCCGGGGAGCTGTTTTTT.

The chain combines TRBV30 with TRBJ1-1; 7 bases are a match to TRBD1. The CDR3 contains 11 residues. Unmatched junction bases numbered 8, after V lost 5 bases and J lost 11 bases. CDR1 is GTSNPN and CDR2 is SVGIG in the germline V gene (reference sequence). The CDR3 coding sequence is TGTGCCTGGGCCGCCGGGACAGAGGCTTTCTTT. Translated: CAWAAGTEAFF.

The chain recombines TRBV9 with TRBJ2-4; TRBD2 matches at 13 bases. With 4 bases clipped from V and 6 bases from J, the junction kept 25 bases outside the gene matches. This CDR3 has 22 amino acids. Per the germline V gene, CDR1 is SGDLS and CDR2 is YYNGEE. CDR3 sequence: CASSKGQGFLLAGGRMVNIQYF. The CDR3 DNA follows: TGTGCCAGCAGCAAGGGACAGGGTTTTTTACTAGCGGGAGGGCGGATGGTAAACATTCAGTACTTC.

This chain links TRBV6-5 with TRBJ2-2; TRBD2 might be the D (6 bases). This CDR3 is 12 amino acids long. Trimming pared 4 bases from V and 6 bases from J, leaving 6 bases between. The germline V gene encodes CDR1 MNHEY and CDR2 SVGAGI. CDR3 bases: TGTGCCAGCAGTTGGGGGGCCGGGGAGCTGTTTTTT. It translates to CASSWGAGELFF.

The chain joins TRBV19 to TRBJ2-2; TRBD2 aligns across 7 bases. Germline V gene sequence: CDR1 LNHDA, CDR2 SQIVND (reference sequence). The ends lost 3 bases at V and 0 bases at J; junction bases unmatched: 7. The CDR3 consists of 17 residues. This CDR3 is CASSMWGRATNTGELFF. DNA of the CDR3: TGTGCCAGTAGTATGTGGGGGAGGGCAACGAACACCGGGGAGCTGTTTTTT.

The chain carries TRBV4-2 and TRBJ1-1, with TRBD1 matching over 7 bases. Germline values: CDR1 LGHNA, CDR2 YNFKEQ. The CDR3 consists of 15 residues. The V and J ends lost 2 bases and 3 bases, in that order; junction bases with no gene match: 6. CDR3 loop: CASSQSPDRDTEAFF. For the CDR3, the DNA is TGTGCCAGCAGCCAATCACCCGACAGGGACACTGAAGCTTTCTTT.

Turning to this clone: The sample has other DNA sequences that encode this CDR3 too. The chain links TRBV5-1 to TRBJ2-1; 7 bases fit TRBD2. Unmatched junction bases numbered 5, after V lost 0 bases and J lost 2 bases. The CDR3 runs 16 residues. Germline loops: CDR1 SGHRS, CDR2 YFSETQ. The CDR3, as DNA: TGCGCCAGCAGCTTGGTAGCGAGCGGGACCTACAATGAGCAGTTCTTC. Its protein product is CASSLVASGTYNEQFF.

This sequence joins TRBV2 and TRBJ2-6, with D perhaps matching TRBD1 (5 bases). This CDR3 comprises 15 residues. CDR1 SNHLY and CDR2 FYNNEI come from the germline V gene. Between the trimmed V and J ends, which lost 3 bases and 2 bases, there was a span of 8 bases. CDR3 in amino acids: CASSEWGPGANVLTF. The DNA of the CDR3 is TGTGCCAGCAGTGAGTGGGGCCCTGGGGCCAACGTCCTGACTTTC.

This chain connects TRBV5-1 to TRBJ2-7, with 7 bases fitting TRBD1. V trimming: 7 bases; J trimming: 4 bases; junction bases outside the gene matches: 20. The CDR3 is made up of 17 amino acids. Germline V CDR1 and CDR2: SGHRS, YFSETQ. In nucleotides, the CDR3 is TGCGCCAGCTCGAAGGGGGTCCGGGACAGCCTCCCTTACGAGCAGTACTTC. This encodes CASSKGVRDSLPYEQYF. Complete variable domain (other parts from reference TRBV5-1 and TRBJ2-7): KAGVTQTPRYLIKTRGQQVTLSCSPISGHRSVSWYQQTPGQGLQFLFEYFSETQRNKGNFPGRFSGRQFSNSRSEMNVSTLELGDSALYLCASSKGVRDSLPYEQYFGPGTRLTVT.

The chain couples TRBV6-1 to TRBJ2-3; D gene ambiguous. V was cut by 1 base and J by 8 bases, with 7 bases left in between. Looked up from germline, CDR1 is MNHNS and CDR2 is SASEGT. This CDR3 comprises 12 residues. CDR3 nucleotides: TGTGCCAGCAGTGAAGAGGGTCGTACGCAGTATTTT. Amino acid sequence: CASSEEGRTQYF.

This rearrangement joins TRBV18 to TRBJ2-1; weak D call: TRBD2 (6 bases). There are 18 residues in the CDR3. Germline lookup yields CDR1 KGHSH and CDR2 LQKENI. V was pared by 2 bases and J by 3 bases, with 20 bases between. This CDR3 reads CASSPRSQHQGLYNEQFF. The CDR3 coding sequence is TGTGCCAGCTCACCAAGGTCCCAGCACCAGGGACTCTACAATGAGCAGTTCTTC.

The rearrangement uses TRBV4-2 and TRBJ1-5, with a weak D call TRBD1 (6 bases). The CDR3 consists of 16 residues. Deletions cut 0 bases from V and 2 bases from J, with 11 bases between. Germline lookup yields CDR1 LGHNA and CDR2 YNFKEQ. The CDR3 loop is CASSQDRGEGNQPQHF. The CDR3 DNA reads as TGTGCCAGCAGCCAAGACAGGGGAGAAGGCAATCAGCCCCAGCATTTT.

V usage is TRBV27 and J usage is TRBJ2-1; perhaps TRBD1 as D (6 bases). The CDR3 runs to 18 residues. With 2 bases removed from V and 1 base from J, the gap between germline ends came to 18 bases. Germline CDR1 reads MNHEY; CDR2 reads SMNVEV (reference sequence). CDR3 nucleotide sequence: TGTGCCAGCAGTTTACAGTGGGTTTTAGGGGGATCCTACAATGAGCAGTTCTTC. Amino acid sequence: CASSLQWVLGGSYNEQFF.

The chain employs TRBV7-7 and TRBJ1-4; 8 nucleotides match TRBD1. The germline CDR1 and CDR2 sequences are SSHAT and FNYEAQ (reference sequence). The CDR3 has 14 residues. Unmatched junction bases numbered 3, after V lost 5 bases and J lost 4 bases. DNA of the CDR3: TGTGCCAGCAGCCCCGACAGGGGTAATGAAAAACTGTTTTTT. This codes for CASSPDRGNEKLFF.

This clone was counted once. The chain joins TRBV5-1 to TRBJ2-5; tentative D call: TRBD2 (6 bases). The V gene's germline CDR1 is SGHRS and CDR2 YFSETQ. Trimming removed 4 bases from V and 1 base from J, with 14 bases in between. The CDR3 sequence is 15 residues long. The CDR3 nucleotides are TGCGCCAGCAGCCCCCTGGGGAGGAGCCAAGAGACCCAGTACTTC. Protein product: CASSPLGRSQETQYF.

A single count supports this clone. The V and J genes are TRBV18 and TRBJ2-1, with no clear D. The CDR3 sequence is 17 residues long. The V gene's germline CDR1 is KGHSH and CDR2 LQKENI. Trimming removed 5 bases from V and 0 bases from J, with 17 bases in between. CDR3 residues: CASSAVFPPSSYNEQFF. DNA of the CDR3: TGTGCCAGCTCAGCCGTCTTCCCCCCTAGCTCCTACAATGAGCAGTTCTTC.